This section outlines one T cell receptor beta chain sequence together with its context. What antigen it recognizes has not been identified. Base qualities are not at hand, and no much larger clone is one base apart. Sequencing relied on an Illumina HiSeq 1500. Starting from the raw public reads, TCRdb applied fastp trimming at Q25, assembled clones with MiXCR and retained in-frame beta chains. Every entry covers one CDR3 protein and lists the most common genes and DNA from its rows. The sample table lists about 300,000 distinct CDR3 sequences, approximately 8.9% of them with a count of one. Approximately 2.4% of the sample is held by the ten biggest clonotypes. The CDR3 numbers 14 residues from cysteine through phenylalanine. The retained sequence is limited to the CDR3, 42 bases, with the frame set at the first base. Taken from the germline V gene (reference sequence), the CDR1 and CDR2 loops are SGHNT and YYREEE. V is reduced by 3 bases and J by 2 bases, leaving a spacing of 6 bases between them.

The data are from a study of T cell repertoires in cytomegalovirus infection (dated by TCRdb to the late 2010s). A note on the overall study: Donor HLA type was relevant to the analysis, as public TCR beta signatures indicated carriage of CMV infection together with the matching HLA type.

Broader findings and caveats from the paper: In both this cohort and an independent roughly 350-donor cohort, the cumulative frequency of public TCR beta family members distinguished carriers of CMV infection plus the relevant HLA type. In the ex vivo response, HLA-C-restricted CMV-specific TCR beta clonotypes were dominant, and in two of eight donors the single most frequent clonotype came from this HLA-C-restricted group.

The sample was PBMCs. The rearrangement joined TRBV5-4 to TRBJ2-6; too little of a D gene remains to name it. This TCR was recovered from a human donor in good health (CMV status not recorded). Some clones in this sample may be carry-over from other donors' samples. The base sequence is TGTGCCAGCAGCTCCACCACTGGGGCCAACGTCCTGACTTTC. Its amino acids are CASSSTTGANVLTF.